This entry describes one T cell receptor beta chain. Its antigen remains unidentified. One base away there is no much larger clone; base qualities are not given. Donors were healthy HIV-negative adults with no recently reported acute infections or vaccinations. Every donor was a Caucasian adult residing in Nashville, Tennessee, USA. Magnetic negative selection was used to enrich CD4+ T cells, after which naive cells were positively selected on CD45RA and the negative fraction became the memory subset. Blood was obtained by leukapheresis, after which PBMCs were separated by Ficoll-Histopaque density gradient centrifugation and cryopreserved in liquid nitrogen vapor phase. Analytical flow cytometry was used to check the purity and quantity of each magnetically sorted T cell population. Genomic DNA was isolated from each sorted fraction and quantified by UV absorbance on a Nanodrop 2000c. TCR CDR3 regions were amplified from genomic DNA by multiplex PCR using the deep immunoSEQ assay. Extracted genomic DNA from each cell subset was spread evenly across all wells of several immunoSEQ 96-well plates, with each plate serving as a replicate. For sorted subsets, 200 to 250 ng of genomic DNA, equivalent to some 30,000 T cell genomes, went into each replicate PCR. The purified libraries were quantified using a Qubit 3.0 fluorometer, sized with a Bioanalyzer 2100, and then quantified again using the KAPA Library Quantification kit. Each immunoSEQ 96-well plate was sequenced on its own single-read 150-cycle Illumina NextSeq 550 flow cell. Concerning the study's data processing: Because only junctional sequences without quality scores were contained in the immunoSEQ output, filtering matching that applied to full-length reads could not be performed. Sequences were annotated with PyIR, a Python wrapper for IgBLAST v1.9, and V/J genes and CDR3 were assigned using IMGT germline references. Reads were filtered out if the reads had weak V/J assignments (E-value above 1e-6), no CDR3, stop codons, out-of-frame junctions, or ambiguous translated residues. A V3J clonotype was defined by an identical inferred V gene, J gene, and CDR3 amino acid sequence. To compute the percentage overlap between repertoires, the number of shared unique clonotypes was divided by the size of the smaller repertoire. RTK rarefaction, the Chao1 estimator, and Recon v2.1 estimates of unobserved clonotypes were used to assess repertoire richness. Generation probabilities were computed with OLGA for all TCRbeta clonotypes obtained by the gDNA method from several donors. TCRdb's version of the immuneACCESS table is confined to in-frame rearrangements and falls short of the full clone set. An unresolved V gene accounts for under half of the shortfall where checked; the remainder is of unknown origin. V and J calls and clone size are those listed in that table; D and trimming were worked out from the DNA. The sample records 1.5 million to 1.9 million clones, roughly 98% of which are singletons. 0.4% to 0.45% of the sample is in the top ten clones.

This entry belongs to a study of shared clonotypes between healthy human individuals (dated by TCRdb to about 2020). With respect to the entire study: A few men and two women, aged 18 to 49 years, made up the cohort. For each donor, CD4 naive and CD4 memory were each run on three plates, CD8 naive on two plates, and CD8 memory on one plate. The study deeply sequenced blood TCR repertoires of about five healthy adults to estimate repertoire size and the extent of clonotype sharing between individuals. To increase sequencing depth and limit assay-specific biases, different laboratories used diverse techniques to prepare libraries and sequence TCR repertoires. Each donor's leukapheresis produced roughly between roughly 0.94 and 9.5 billion PBMCs. General study outcomes and caveats: Because the study included only a small number of donors, the genetic and exposure-history diversity represented was limited. Higher generation probabilities were observed for clonotypes shared by all four sorted-subset donors than for non-shared clonotypes. Pairwise subsampling led to the expectation that sequencing depth would affect the degree of clonotype sharing among donors. Naive subsets generally had larger estimated clonotype richness than memory subsets did. Approximately 4.8% of naive CD4, 3.5% of naive CD8, 2.3% of memory CD4, and about 0.4% of memory CD8 clonotypes were shared across four donors. Incomplete sequencing was indicated by rarefaction of sorted-subset datasets, despite the large sequencing depth. Sampling was restricted to blood, and TCR repertoires in tissue are likely to differ from TCR repertoires in blood.

Sequencing was performed on naive CD4+ T cells sorted from blood. This sample's cell subset or site label indicates: CD45RA+ positively selected. This sequence originates from a man under 40 in good health.

The nucleotides read TGCGCCAGCAGCCAAGATCGGGCTGGGAGGCACAAATACAATGAGCAGTTCTTC. It encodes CASSQDRAGRHKYNEQFF. The chain was built from TRBV4-3 and TRBJ2-1; a tentative D call is TRBD2 (6 bases match). CDR1 and CDR2, looked up from the germline V gene, are LGHNA and YSLEER. The trim is 0 bases for V and 4 bases for J, with a gap of 19 bases between the germline ends. From the cysteine through the phenylalanine, the CDR3 covers 18 amino acids. Only the CDR3 portion is preserved as DNA: 54 bases, with reading frame beginning at the first base.